Listed here are 20 T cell receptor beta chains from one sample, sequenced in a study of T-cell memory formation after mild COVID-19. TCRdb re-derived calls from the 5' RACE reads in MiXCR, one entry per CDR3 protein. The sample has 110,000 or so distinct CDR3 sequences; 20% to 25% are singletons. Sequencing input: PBMCs or a T cell subset sorted from them (not recorded which). These receptors were obtained from a man between 18 and 35 years old who had mild COVID-19 (a few samples of this study predate the infection). Cell type and time point are not known.

The gene calls are TRBV6-5 and TRBJ1-2; D possibly corresponds to TRBD1 (5 bases). V was trimmed by 4 bases and J by 7 bases, leaving 19 bases between them. Germline-derived CDR1 and CDR2 are MNHEY and SVGAGI. The CDR3 runs to 15 residues. The CDR3 sequence: CASSWSDGGRGGYTF. CDR3 sequence (DNA): TGTGCCAGCAGTTGGAGTGACGGGGGACGGGGTGGCTACACCTTC.

CDR3 DNA: TGTGCCAGCAGCGTACGCTTGGACAGGTTGGAAGGCTACACCTTC. This gives the protein CASSVRLDRLEGYTF. The V and J genes are TRBV9 and TRBJ1-2, with 7 positions matching TRBD1. This CDR3 has 15 amino acids. V lost 1 base and J lost 8; bases outside the gene matches: 11. Germline CDR1 is SGDLS and CDR2 is YYNGEE. Complete variable domain (other parts from reference TRBV9 and TRBJ1-2): DSGVTQTPKHLITATGQRVTLRCSPRSGDLSVYWYQQSLDQGLQFLIQYYNGEERAKGNILERFSAQQFPDLHSELNLSSLELGDSALYFCASSVRLDRLEGYTFGSGTRLTVV.

This rearrangement joins TRBV4-3 to TRBJ1-2; no reliable D call. Trimming left V 4 bases short and J 6 bases short, with 24 bases between. The CDR3 extends over 17 amino acids. In germline, CDR1 is LGHNA, CDR2 YSLEER. The CDR3 loop reads CASSPAGRRTFVDGYTF. In DNA form, the CDR3 reads TGCGCCAGCAGCCCCGCCGGGCGAAGGACTTTCGTCGATGGCTACACCTTC.

This clonotype was observed a few times. CDR3 bases: TGCGCCAGCAGTCTTCGCGGGGGGGCCGGAAACACCATATATTTT. It specifies CASSLRGGAGNTIYF. This chain joins TRBV5-1 and TRBJ1-3; weak D call: TRBD1 (6 bases). CDR1 SGHRS and CDR2 YFSETQ come from the germline V gene. The CDR3 length is 15 residues. Deletions cut 5 bases from V and 4 bases from J, with 16 bases between.

The sample holds many counts of this clonotype. The V gene is TRBV7-6, the J gene TRBJ2-3; no clear D gene. There are 14 residues in the CDR3. The ends were cut back, 0 bases at V and 3 bases at J, with 7 bases in the middle. The germline V gene encodes CDR1 SGHVS and CDR2 FNYEAQ. The DNA for the CDR3 is TGTGCCAGCAGCTTAGCGGTGGGGACAGATACGCAGTATTTT. Amino acid sequence: CASSLAVGTDTQYF.

This sequence joins TRBV7-6 and TRBJ2-1; 9 bases map to TRBD1. Germline lookup yields CDR1 SGHVS and CDR2 FNYEAQ. The CDR3 covers 15 residues. After removal of 5 bases from V and 4 bases from J, the junction contained 6 bases not matched to a gene. The CDR3 protein is CASSQQGARYNEQFF. As DNA, the CDR3 is TGTGCCAGCAGCCAACAGGGGGCGCGGTACAATGAGCAGTTCTTC.

The V call is TRBV27, the J call TRBJ1-5; D ambiguous. CDR1 and CDR2 (germline): MNHEY, SMNVEV (reference sequence). The V end lost 6 bases, the J end lost 4 bases, and 13 bases lay between the germline ends. CDR3 length: 14 residues. For the CDR3, the DNA is TGTGCCAGCAGAATGACGGGTTGGAATCAGCCCCAGCATTTT. This codes for CASRMTGWNQPQHF.

This clonotype was seen only a few times. The chain joins TRBV6-6 to TRBJ1-4; 7 positions match TRBD1. Germline CDR1 and CDR2: MNHNY and SVGAGI (reference sequence). There are 14 residues in the CDR3. Trimming took 6 bases from V and 7 from J; bases not matched to a gene: 8. CDR3 DNA sequence: TGTGCCAGCAGCCCCGACAGGGTTTTTGAAAAACTGTTTTTT. Translated: CASSPDRVFEKLFF.

This clonotype was detected a few times. This chain's CDR3 is CASRWRLNTEAFF. The CDR3 nucleotides are TGTGCCAGTAGATGGAGATTGAACACTGAAGCTTTCTTT. This chain links TRBV19 with TRBJ1-1; D is uncertain. The CDR3 is 13 amino acids. Trimming took 6 bases from V and 0 from J, leaving 8 bases between them. The germline gives CDR1 LNHDA, CDR2 SQIVND (reference sequence).

The gene calls are TRBV11-2 and TRBJ1-1, with a possible D match to TRBD1 (6 bases). The CDR3 covers 12 residues. CDR1 and CDR2 from the germline V gene are SGHAT and FQNNGV. The V and J ends lost 5 bases and 8 bases respectively, with 12 bases between them. The CDR3 loop reads CASSRRGQEAFF. DNA for the CDR3: TGTGCCAGCAGCCGGAGAGGACAGGAAGCTTTCTTT.

The chain is built from TRBV27 and TRBJ2-7; D is uncertain. There are 13 residues in the CDR3. Trimming took off 0 bases at V and 5 bases at J, with 8 bases between the two ends. Per germline, CDR1 MNHEY and CDR2 SMNVEV (reference sequence). For the CDR3, the DNA is TGTGCCAGCAGTTTATCGAAATGGAACGAGCAGTACTTC. Its translation: CASSLSKWNEQYF.

The chain couples TRBV4-3 to TRBJ1-1, with unresolved D. The CDR3 runs 18 residues. Trimming shortened V by 0 bases and J by 1 base, and 18 bases separated the two germline ends. Looked up from germline, CDR1 is LGHNA and CDR2 is YSLEER. Written as DNA, the CDR3 is TGCGCCAGCAGCCAAGATCGGTGGGGTTTTGCCCCGAACACTGAAGCTTTCTTT. Encoded protein: CASSQDRWGFAPNTEAFF.

The CDR3 nucleotides read TGTGCCAGCTCACGGGGGGACACTGAAGCTTTCTTT. This translates into CASSRGDTEAFF. The chain recombines TRBV9 with TRBJ1-1; maybe TRBD1 (5 bases). The CDR3 length is 12 residues. Between the trimmed V and J ends, which lost 7 bases and 3 bases, there was a span of 10 bases. Germline values: CDR1 SGDLS, CDR2 YYNGEE.

In DNA, the CDR3 is TGCGCCAGCAGCTTGGGGACAGGACTCGCCACTGAAGCTTTCTTT. Translation: CASSLGTGLATEAFF. The chain joins TRBV5-1 to TRBJ1-1; TRBD1 matches 7 bases. Germline assignment: CDR1 SGHRS and CDR2 YFSETQ. V gave up 0 bases and J gave up 4 bases; unmatched junction bases: 6. The CDR3 loop spans 15 amino acids.

J is TRBJ2-6 and V is TRBV11-2; 9 bases are shared with TRBD1. With V trimmed by 5 bases and J by 2 bases, 7 bases remained unmatched. Germline V gene sequence: CDR1 SGHAT, CDR2 FQNNGV. The CDR3 runs 17 residues. The CDR3 here is CASSGGQGYAGANVLTF. The CDR3 DNA follows: TGTGCCAGCAGCGGCGGACAGGGGTATGCTGGGGCCAACGTCCTGACTTTC.

This clonotype appeared a few times. This chain connects TRBV15 to TRBJ2-5; D is possibly TRBD1 (6 bases). The CDR3 covers 18 residues. CDR1 and CDR2 (germline): LNHNV, YYDKDF (reference sequence). V gave up 0 bases and J gave up 5 bases, with 22 bases separating them. The CDR3 DNA sequence: TGTGCCACCAGCAGAGAACAGGGTGCCGATCTCCGTTGGGAGACCCAGTACTTC. Translating it yields CATSREQGADLRWETQYF.

A few counts support this clonotype. This chain links TRBV6-6 with TRBJ2-1; D is perhaps TRBD2 (6 bases). Trimming cost V 1 base and J 5 bases, with 9 bases left between them. The CDR3 is 14 amino acids. Germline V gene data show CDR1 as MNHNY and CDR2 as SVGAGI (reference sequence). CDR3 residues: CASSYLSGDNEQFF. The DNA for the CDR3 is TGTGCCAGCAGTTACTTATCGGGGGACAATGAGCAGTTCTTC.

In its sample, this clonotype was seen a few times. The chain has TRBV27 and TRBJ1-2; tentative D call: TRBD1 (5 bases). Germline CDR1 reads MNHEY; CDR2 reads SMNVEV (reference sequence). V lost 4 bases and J 8 bases, leaving 14 bases between the germline ends. There are 13 residues in the CDR3. CDR3: CASSWQGSGGYTF. DNA of the CDR3: TGTGCCAGCAGTTGGCAGGGATCCGGGGGCTACACCTTC.

The chain joins TRBV19 to TRBJ2-2; D not certain. The CDR3 is 13 residues long. Germline V gives CDR1 LNHDA, CDR2 SQIVND (reference sequence). The V end lost 5 bases, the J end lost 4 bases, and 8 bases lay between the germline ends. The CDR3 loop reads CASSVRATGELFF. CDR3 bases: TGTGCCAGTAGTGTTAGAGCCACCGGGGAGCTGTTTTTT.

The chain has TRBV9 and TRBJ2-2; 8 bases fit TRBD2. The CDR3 runs to 15 residues. Germline V gene lookup returns CDR1 SGDLS and CDR2 YYNGEE. V gave up 5 bases and J gave up 2 bases; unmatched junction bases: 5. The CDR3 here is CASSSSGSNTGELFF. CDR3 in DNA: TGTGCCAGCAGTTCTAGCGGGTCCAACACCGGGGAGCTGTTTTTT.